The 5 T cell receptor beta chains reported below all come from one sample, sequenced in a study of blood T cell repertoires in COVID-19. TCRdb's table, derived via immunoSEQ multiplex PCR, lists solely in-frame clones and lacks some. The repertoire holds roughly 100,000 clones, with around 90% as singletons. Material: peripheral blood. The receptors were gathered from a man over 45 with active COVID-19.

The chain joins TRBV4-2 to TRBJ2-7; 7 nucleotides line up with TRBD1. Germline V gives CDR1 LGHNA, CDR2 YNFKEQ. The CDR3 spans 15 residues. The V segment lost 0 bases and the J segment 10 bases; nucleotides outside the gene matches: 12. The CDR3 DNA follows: TGTGCCAGCAGCCAAGACCCCCAGACAGGGATTAAACAGTACTTC. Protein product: CASSQDPQTGIKQYF.

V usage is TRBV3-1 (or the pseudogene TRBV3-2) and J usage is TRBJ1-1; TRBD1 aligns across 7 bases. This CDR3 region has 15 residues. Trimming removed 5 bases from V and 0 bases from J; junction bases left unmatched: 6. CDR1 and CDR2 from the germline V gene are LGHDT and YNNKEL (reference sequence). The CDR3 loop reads CASSARDSMNTEAFF. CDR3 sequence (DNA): TGTGCCAGCAGCGCCCGGGACAGCATGAACACTGAAGCTTTCTTT.

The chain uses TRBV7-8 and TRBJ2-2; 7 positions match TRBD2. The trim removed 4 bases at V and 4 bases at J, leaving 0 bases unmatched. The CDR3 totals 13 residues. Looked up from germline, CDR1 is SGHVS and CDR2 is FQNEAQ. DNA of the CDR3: TGTGCCAGCAGCTGGGGGGGCACCGGGGAGCTGTTTTTT. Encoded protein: CASSWGGTGELFF.

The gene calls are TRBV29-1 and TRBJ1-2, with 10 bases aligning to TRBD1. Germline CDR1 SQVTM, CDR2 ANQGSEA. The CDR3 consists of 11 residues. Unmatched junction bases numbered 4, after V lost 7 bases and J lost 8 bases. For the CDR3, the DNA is TGCAGCGCGGGACAGGGGCAGGGCTACACCTTC. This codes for CSAGQGQGYTF.

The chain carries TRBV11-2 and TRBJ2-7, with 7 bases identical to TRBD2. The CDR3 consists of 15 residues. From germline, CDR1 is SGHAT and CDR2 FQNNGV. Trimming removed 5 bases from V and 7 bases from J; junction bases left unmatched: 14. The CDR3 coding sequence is TGTGCCAGCAGCGTGTTGCGGGGGTACCTCGGGGAGCAGTACTTC. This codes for CASSVLRGYLGEQYF.